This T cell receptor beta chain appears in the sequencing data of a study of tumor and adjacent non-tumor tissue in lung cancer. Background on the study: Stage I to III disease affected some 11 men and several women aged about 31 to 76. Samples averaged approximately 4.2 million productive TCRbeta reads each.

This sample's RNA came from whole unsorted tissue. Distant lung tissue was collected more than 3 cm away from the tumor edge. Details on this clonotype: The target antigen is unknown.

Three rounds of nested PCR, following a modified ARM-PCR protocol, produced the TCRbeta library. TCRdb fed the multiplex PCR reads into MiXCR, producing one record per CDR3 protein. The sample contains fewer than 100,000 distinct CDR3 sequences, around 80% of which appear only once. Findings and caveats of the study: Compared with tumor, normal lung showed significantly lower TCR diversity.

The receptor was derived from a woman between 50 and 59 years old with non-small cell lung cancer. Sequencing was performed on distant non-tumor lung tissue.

The CDR3, as DNA: TGTGCCACTCAGATAGGTTTGGACTGCTACACCTTC. Amino acids: CATQIGLDCYTF. V usage is TRBV6-5 and J usage is TRBJ1-2; D is unclear. The length of the CDR3 is 12 residues. Trimming left V 10 bases short and J 9 bases short, with 18 bases between. Germline V CDR1 and CDR2: MNHEY, SVGAGI.